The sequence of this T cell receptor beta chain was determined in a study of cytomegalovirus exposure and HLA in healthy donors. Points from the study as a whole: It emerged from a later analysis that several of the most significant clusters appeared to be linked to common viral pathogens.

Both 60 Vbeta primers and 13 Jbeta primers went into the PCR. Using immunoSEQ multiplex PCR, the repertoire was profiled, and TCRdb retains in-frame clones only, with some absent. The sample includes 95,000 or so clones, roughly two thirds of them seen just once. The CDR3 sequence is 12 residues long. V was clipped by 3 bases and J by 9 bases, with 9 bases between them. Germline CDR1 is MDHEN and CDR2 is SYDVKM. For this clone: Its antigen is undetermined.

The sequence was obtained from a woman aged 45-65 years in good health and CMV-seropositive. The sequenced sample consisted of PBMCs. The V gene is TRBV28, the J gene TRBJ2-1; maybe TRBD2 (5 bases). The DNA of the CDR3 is TGTGCCAGCAGTTTTGTCCGGGGTGAGCAGTTCTTC. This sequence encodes CASSFVRGEQFF.